The next 29 T cell receptor beta chains were all read from a single sample in a study of T-cell memory formation after mild COVID-19. TCRdb processed the 5' RACE reads anew with MiXCR; each CDR3 protein has one entry. The sample contains around 250,000 distinct CDR3 sequences, around 15% of which appear only once. The sample was PBMCs or a T cell subset sorted from them (not recorded which). The receptors originated from a man between 18 and 35 years old who had mild COVID-19 (a few samples of this study predate the infection). Cell type and time point are not known.

This clonotype was seen ten or more times. The V and J genes are TRBV4-2 and TRBJ2-1, with TRBD2 matching over 8 bases. The CDR3 is 15 residues long. Germline V gives CDR1 LGHNA, CDR2 YNFKEQ. J was trimmed by 6 bases and V by 1 base; bases with no gene match: 5. CDR3 protein: CASSQVLSGVNEQFF. The CDR3 DNA follows: TGTGCCAGCAGCCAAGTGCTTAGCGGGGTCAATGAGCAGTTCTTC.

This clonotype was seen a handful of times. The rearrangement joins TRBV9 to TRBJ2-7; a weak D match, TRBD1 (6 bases). Germline V gives CDR1 SGDLS, CDR2 YYNGEE. The CDR3 loop spans 15 amino acids. V lost 4 bases to trimming and J lost 3 bases, with 17 bases between them. The CDR3 coding sequence is TGTGCCAGCAGCCTTTATAGGGACACCTTCTACGAGCAGTACTTC. Translating gives CASSLYRDTFYEQYF.

J is TRBJ1-1 and V is TRBV10-3; D gene ambiguous. The CDR3 covers 12 residues. Trimming left V 10 bases short and J 0 bases short, with 9 bases between. Germline V gene lookup returns CDR1 ENHRY and CDR2 SYGVKD. CDR3 DNA: TGTGCCACCCGAGGATTGAACACTGAAGCTTTCTTT. Protein sequence: CATRGLNTEAFF.

This clonotype was picked up a small number of times. This chain uses TRBV15 with TRBJ2-5; D call uncertain. Trimming left V 1 base short and J 3 bases short, with 6 bases between. The CDR3 extends over 13 amino acids. Germline CDR1 LNHNV, CDR2 YYDKDF (reference sequence). For the CDR3, the DNA is TGTGCCACCAGCAGAGTGGTCGAAGAGACCCAGTACTTC. Translating it yields CATSRVVEETQYF.

Written as DNA, the CDR3 is TGTGCCAGCAGCCAAGACTCGGGGGCTTTCTCCTACGAGCAGTACTTC. Protein sequence: CASSQDSGAFSYEQYF. The V gene is TRBV14, the J gene TRBJ2-7; D is perhaps TRBD1 or TRBD2 (6 bases each). V gave up 0 bases and J gave up 0 bases, with 12 bases separating them. CDR3 length: 16 residues. Germline lookup yields CDR1 SGHDN and CDR2 FVKESK.

This clonotype came up a few times. The genes are TRBV29-1 and TRBJ2-7; 7 positions match TRBD2. CDR3 length equals 13 residues. The V and J ends lost 4 bases and 6 bases, in that order; junction bases with no gene match: 9. Germline values: CDR1 SQVTM, CDR2 ANQGSEA. CDR3 bases: TGCAGCGTTGTCAGACCTAGCGGAGGCGAGCAGTACTTC. This sequence encodes CSVVRPSGGEQYF.

The table lists this clonotype with a few counts. J is TRBJ2-5 and V is TRBV7-2; a possible D gene is TRBD2 (6 bases). The germline CDR1 and CDR2 sequences are SGHTA and FQGNSA. V dropped 5 bases and J dropped 3 bases, with 16 bases sitting between them. This CDR3 comprises 15 residues. The CDR3 reads CASSDLARAKETQYF. The DNA for the CDR3 is TGTGCCAGCAGCGACCTAGCGCGGGCAAAAGAGACCCAGTACTTC.

This chain links TRBV7-9 with TRBJ1-2, with 7 bases lining up with TRBD1. CDR1 is SEHNR, CDR2 FQNEAQ, per germline (reference sequence). The junction had 6 bases not matched to a gene; V was cut back by 5 bases and J by 6 bases. This CDR3 is built from 13 residues. This CDR3 reads CASSIIQGNGYTF. CDR3 in DNA: TGTGCCAGCAGCATTATACAGGGGAATGGCTACACCTTC.

This clonotype was seen many times. No DNA is shown, since the ends of the CDR3 on it are uncertain; the CDR3 is the one TCRdb lists. The rearrangement joins TRBV12-3 or TRBV12-4 to TRBJ2-7. The CDR3 has 12 amino acids, counting both end residues. CDR3: CASSSSGSEQYV.

The V and J genes are TRBV6-1 and TRBJ1-1; no reliable D call. CDR1 and CDR2 (germline): MNHNS, SASEGT. The length of the CDR3 is 16 residues. V was shortened by 4 bases and J by 4 bases, with 19 bases between the two germline ends. DNA of the CDR3: TGTGCCAGCAGTGCCTATTTAGGAGGGCGGGGCACTGAAGCTTTCTTT. It is translated as CASSAYLGGRGTEAFF.

The CDR3: CSARDIHPDRNYEQYF. The CDR3 bases are TGCAGTGCTAGAGATATTCATCCCGACAGAAACTACGAGCAGTACTTC. The J gene is TRBJ2-7, the V gene TRBV20-1; D possibly corresponds to TRBD1 (5 bases). Germline V gene data show CDR1 as DFQATT and CDR2 as SNEGSKA (reference sequence). The V end lost 0 bases, the J end lost 3 bases, and 18 bases lay between the germline ends. CDR3 size: 16 residues.

The rearrangement links TRBV7-2 to TRBJ1-1; maybe TRBD1 (5 bases). Trimming stripped 7 bases from V and 4 bases from J, with 19 bases between. Germline V lookup: CDR1 SGHTA, CDR2 FQGNSA. The CDR3 totals 15 residues. The CDR3: CASIPGGGVTTEAFF. The CDR3 DNA follows: TGTGCCAGCATCCCCGGGGGGGGGGTTACCACTGAAGCTTTCTTT.

This clonotype was counted a few times. This chain links TRBV6-2 or TRBV6-3 with TRBJ2-1; 9 bases match TRBD2. V shed 6 bases, J shed 3 bases, and the junction held 6 bases outside the gene matches. Germline values: CDR1 MNHEY, CDR2 SVGEGT. CDR3 length equals 15 residues. Here the CDR3 DNA reads TGTGCCAGCAGAAGGCGACTAGCGGACTACAATGAGCAGTTCTTC. Its translation is CASRRRLADYNEQFF.

In its sample, this clonotype was seen a few times. This chain uses TRBV11-3 with TRBJ2-3; 9 bases are shared with TRBD1. The V gene end was trimmed by 5 bases and the J gene end by 2 bases; junction bases not matched to a gene: 8. The CDR3 totals 16 residues. From germline, CDR1 is SGHNT and CDR2 YENEEA. The CDR3 reads CASSPTGQGFTDTQYF. As DNA, the CDR3 is TGTGCCAGCAGCCCAACCGGACAGGGGTTCACAGATACGCAGTATTTT.

This clonotype has just a few counts. This chain links TRBV9 with TRBJ2-2; 7 bases are shared with TRBD2. Germline V gives CDR1 SGDLS, CDR2 YYNGEE. V dropped 0 bases and J dropped 2; count of bases not matched to a gene: 10. The CDR3 spans 18 residues. CDR3 loop: CASSVARAGRLNTGELFF. CDR3 nucleotide sequence: TGTGCCAGCAGCGTAGCCCGAGCGGGACGCCTAAACACCGGGGAGCTGTTTTTT.

The V gene is TRBV18, the J gene TRBJ2-5, with no clear D. V lost 1 base to trimming and J lost 4 bases, with 7 bases between them. This CDR3 comprises 13 residues. Per germline, CDR1 KGHSH and CDR2 LQKENI. The CDR3 DNA follows: TGTGCCAGCTCACCACGCTCGGGAGAGACCCAGTACTTC. It translates to CASSPRSGETQYF.

The CDR3 spells CASSQPGLRYDEQFF. Written as DNA, the CDR3 is TGTGCCAGCAGCCAGCCGGGACTCAGATACGATGAGCAGTTCTTC. The chain carries TRBV3-1 and TRBJ2-1; D perhaps matches TRBD2 (6 bases). V shed 3 bases and J shed 8 bases, with 17 bases lying between them. The CDR3 consists of 15 residues. Germline CDR1 reads LGHDT; CDR2 reads YNNKEL (reference sequence).

The chain is built from TRBV10-2 and TRBJ2-1, with TRBD2 matching over 8 bases. The CDR3 runs 14 residues. The V and J ends lost 8 bases and 6 bases, in that order; junction bases with no gene match: 9. In germline, CDR1 is WSHSY, CDR2 SAAADI. CDR3 bases: TGCGCCAGCTACGGTTTTAGCGGGGCCAATGAGCAGTTCTTC. It translates to CASYGFSGANEQFF.

The V and J genes are TRBV20-1 and TRBJ1-4; D unclear. The germline V and J ends were trimmed by 6 bases and 3 bases, with 11 bases remaining between them. Germline CDR1 is DFQATT and CDR2 is SNEGSKA (reference sequence). CDR3 length: 13 residues. CDR3 protein: CSAPNGANEKLFF. The CDR3 bases are TGCAGTGCGCCCAACGGGGCTAATGAAAAACTGTTTTTT.

This clonotype has more than one count but fewer than ten. The rearrangement links TRBV6-4 to TRBJ2-6; D is unresolved. Germline-derived CDR1 and CDR2 are MRHNA and SNTAGT. Trimming stripped 2 bases from V and 9 bases from J, with 17 bases between. The CDR3 has 16 residues. The CDR3 nucleotides are TGTGCCAGCAGTGACGTAACAGCCTTTGAGGTCAACGTCCTGACTTTC. Protein sequence: CASSDVTAFEVNVLTF.

This clonotype was detected many times. This chain connects TRBV5-1 to TRBJ2-7; TRBD2 aligns across 11 bases. CDR3 length: 15 amino acids. CDR1 and CDR2 from the germline V gene are SGHRS and YFSETQ. V was pared by 4 bases and J by 3 bases, with 6 bases of the junction left unmatched. This chain's CDR3 is CASSRTSGSIYEQYF. In DNA form, the CDR3 reads TGCGCCAGCAGCCGGACTAGCGGGTCGATCTACGAGCAGTACTTC.

The chain uses TRBV2 and TRBJ1-6; 8 bases agree with TRBD1. The trim removed 7 bases at V and 6 bases at J, leaving 5 bases unmatched. Germline V gene sequence: CDR1 SNHLY, CDR2 FYNNEI. CDR3 size: 14 residues. The CDR3 spells CASTLDRGNSPLHF. The DNA of the CDR3 is TGTGCCAGCACCCTAGACAGGGGTAATTCACCCCTCCACTTT.

The chain employs TRBV7-9 and TRBJ2-6; no clear D gene. With 4 bases removed from V and 0 bases from J, the gap between germline ends came to 16 bases. The CDR3 spans 18 residues. Germline V gene sequence: CDR1 SEHNR, CDR2 FQNEAQ (reference sequence). Here the CDR3 reads CASSSPGGVGSGANVLTF. As DNA, the CDR3 is TGTGCCAGCAGCTCCCCCGGTGGGGTGGGCTCTGGGGCCAACGTCCTGACTTTC. Using reference TRBV7-9 and TRBJ2-6 for the parts outside the CDR3, the full variable domain is DTGVSQNPRHKITKRGQNVTFRCDPISEHNRLYWYRQTLGQGPEFLTYFQNEAQLEKSRLLSDRFSAERPKGSFSTLEIQRTEQGDSAMYLCASSSPGGVGSGANVLTFGAGSRLTVL.

This clonotype came up many times. This chain uses TRBV20-1 with TRBJ2-3; tentatively, D is TRBD1 or TRBD2 (5 bases each). The CDR3 totals 15 residues. Per the germline V gene, CDR1 is DFQATT and CDR2 is SNEGSKA (reference sequence). The V and J ends lost 5 bases and 2 bases respectively, with 17 bases between them. This CDR3 is CSAGNPTGTTDTQYF. The CDR3 region has the DNA TGCAGTGCTGGTAACCCGACCGGGACCACAGATACGCAGTATTTT.

CDR3 DNA sequence: TGTGCCAGCAACAGGAACTACGAGCAGTACTTC. Translation: CASNRNYEQYF. The chain joins TRBV2 to TRBJ2-7, with a tentative D call TRBD1 (5 bases). The germline CDR1 and CDR2 sequences are SNHLY and FYNNEI. Trimming removed 7 bases from V and 3 bases from J, with 7 bases in between. The CDR3 runs to 11 residues.

Only a few counts were recorded for this clonotype. The rearrangement joins TRBV29-1 to TRBJ2-3, with D possibly being TRBD1 (5 bases). Germline-derived CDR1 and CDR2 are SQVTM and ANQGSEA. V shed 5 bases and J shed 2 bases, with 11 bases lying between them. The CDR3 consists of 13 residues. The CDR3 region is CSVTGRVTDTQYF. DNA for the CDR3: TGCAGCGTTACCGGCAGGGTCACAGATACGCAGTATTTT.

The V gene is TRBV4-3, the J gene TRBJ1-1; D may be TRBD1 (5 bases). Trimming removed 3 bases at V and 3 bases at J, with 11 bases between. Germline V gene sequence: CDR1 LGHNA, CDR2 YSLEER. The CDR3 consists of 14 residues. CDR3 in amino acids: CASSQVDTDTEAFF. The CDR3 nucleotides read TGCGCCAGCAGCCAGGTGGACACCGACACTGAAGCTTTCTTT.

This clonotype was seen a handful of times. This chain joins TRBV2 and TRBJ2-6; no clear D gene. The CDR3 is 14 amino acids. Germline V CDR1 and CDR2: SNHLY, FYNNEI. V was cut by 7 bases and J by 2 bases, with 9 bases left in between. CDR3 sequence: CASNPVPGANVLTF. The CDR3 DNA sequence: TGTGCCAGCAATCCCGTCCCTGGGGCCAACGTCCTGACTTTC.

The chain has TRBV11-2 and TRBJ2-3, with D unresolved. From germline, CDR1 is SGHAT and CDR2 FQNNGV. V was clipped by 3 bases and J by 6 bases, with 10 bases between them. The CDR3 is 13 amino acids. CDR3 protein: CASSFFPPDTQYF. The CDR3 DNA reads as TGTGCCAGCAGCTTCTTCCCCCCGGATACGCAGTATTTT.